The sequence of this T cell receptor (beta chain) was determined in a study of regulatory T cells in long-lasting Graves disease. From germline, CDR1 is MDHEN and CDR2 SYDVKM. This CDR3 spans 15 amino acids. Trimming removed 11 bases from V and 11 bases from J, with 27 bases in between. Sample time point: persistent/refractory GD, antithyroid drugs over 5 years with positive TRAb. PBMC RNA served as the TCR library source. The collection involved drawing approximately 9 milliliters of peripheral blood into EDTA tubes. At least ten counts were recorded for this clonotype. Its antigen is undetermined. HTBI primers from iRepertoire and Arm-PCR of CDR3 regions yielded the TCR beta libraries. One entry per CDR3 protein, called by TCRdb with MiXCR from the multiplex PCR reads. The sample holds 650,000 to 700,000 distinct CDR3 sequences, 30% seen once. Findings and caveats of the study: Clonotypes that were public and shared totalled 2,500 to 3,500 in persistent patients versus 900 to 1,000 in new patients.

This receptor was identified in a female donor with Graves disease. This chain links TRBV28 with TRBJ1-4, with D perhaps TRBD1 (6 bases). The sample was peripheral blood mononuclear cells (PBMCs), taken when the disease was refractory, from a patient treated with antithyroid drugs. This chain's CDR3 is CAARGDSGGGGKLFF. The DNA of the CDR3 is TGTGCCGCAAGAGGAGATTCCGGGGGCGGTGGGAAACTGTTTTTT.